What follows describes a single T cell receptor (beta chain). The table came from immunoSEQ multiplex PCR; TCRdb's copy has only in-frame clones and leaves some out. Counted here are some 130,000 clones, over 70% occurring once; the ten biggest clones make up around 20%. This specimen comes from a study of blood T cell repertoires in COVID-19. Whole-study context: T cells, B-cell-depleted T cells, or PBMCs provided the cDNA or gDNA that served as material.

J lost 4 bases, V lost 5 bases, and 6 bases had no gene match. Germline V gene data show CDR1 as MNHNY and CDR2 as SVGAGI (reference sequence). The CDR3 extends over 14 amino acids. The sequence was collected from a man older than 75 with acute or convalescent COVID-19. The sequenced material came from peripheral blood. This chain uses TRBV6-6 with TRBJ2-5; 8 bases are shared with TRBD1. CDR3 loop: CASSRDRRGETQYF. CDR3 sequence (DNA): TGTGCCAGCAGTCGGGACAGGAGGGGAGAGACCCAGTACTTC.